This T cell receptor beta chain originates from a study of cytomegalovirus exposure and HLA in healthy donors. Trimming took off 0 bases at V and 6 bases at J, with 11 bases between the two ends. Germline CDR1 is MNHEY and CDR2 is SVGAGI. The CDR3 covers 14 residues. Donors were ostensibly healthy at sampling, although undocumented immune exposures were probable. Amplification used 60 Vbeta primers and 13 Jbeta primers. Assay: immunoSEQ multiplex PCR; the TCRdb copy retains only in-frame clones and omits some. The repertoire holds approximately 190,000 clones, with 82% as singletons. The specimen was PBMCs. The V and J genes are TRBV6-5 and TRBJ1-2; no definite D call. This receptor was identified in a woman under 30 in good health and CMV-seronegative. CDR3 sequence (DNA): TGTGCCAGCAGTTACTCCGGCGGGGTGGATGGCTACACCTTC. Translation gives CASSYSGGVDGYTF.